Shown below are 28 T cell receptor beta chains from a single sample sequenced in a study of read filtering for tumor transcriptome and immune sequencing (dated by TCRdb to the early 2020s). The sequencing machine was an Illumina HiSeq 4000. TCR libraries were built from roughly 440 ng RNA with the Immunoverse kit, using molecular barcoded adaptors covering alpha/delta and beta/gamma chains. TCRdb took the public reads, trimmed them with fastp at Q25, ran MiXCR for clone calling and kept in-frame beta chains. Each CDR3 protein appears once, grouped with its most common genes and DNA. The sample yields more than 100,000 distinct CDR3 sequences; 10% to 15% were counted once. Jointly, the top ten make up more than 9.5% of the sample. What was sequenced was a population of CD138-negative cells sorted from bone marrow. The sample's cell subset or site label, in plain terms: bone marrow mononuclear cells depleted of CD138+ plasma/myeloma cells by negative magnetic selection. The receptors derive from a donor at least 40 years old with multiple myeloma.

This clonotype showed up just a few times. DNA for the CDR3: TGCAGCGTCAGACCCCGGACCGCCCGAGAGACCCAGTACTTC. Its translation: CSVRPRTARETQYF. The chain has TRBV29-1 and TRBJ2-5; no clear D. V dropped 6 bases and J dropped 4 bases, with 18 bases sitting between them. Germline CDR1 reads SQVTM; CDR2 reads ANQGSEA. This CDR3 comprises 14 residues.

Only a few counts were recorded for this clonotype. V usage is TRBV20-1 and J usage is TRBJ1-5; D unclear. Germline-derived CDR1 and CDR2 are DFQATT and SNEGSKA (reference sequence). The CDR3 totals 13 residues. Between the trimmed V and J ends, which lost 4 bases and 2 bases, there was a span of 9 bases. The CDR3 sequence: CSAIRDRNQPQHF. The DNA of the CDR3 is TGCAGTGCTATCCGGGATCGCAATCAGCCCCAGCATTTT.

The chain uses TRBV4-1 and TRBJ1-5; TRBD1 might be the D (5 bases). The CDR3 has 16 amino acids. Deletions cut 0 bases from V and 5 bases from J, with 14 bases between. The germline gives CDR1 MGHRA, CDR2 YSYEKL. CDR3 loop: CASSQDGGIGDQPQHF. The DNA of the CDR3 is TGCGCCAGCAGCCAAGATGGGGGGATTGGCGATCAGCCCCAGCATTTT.

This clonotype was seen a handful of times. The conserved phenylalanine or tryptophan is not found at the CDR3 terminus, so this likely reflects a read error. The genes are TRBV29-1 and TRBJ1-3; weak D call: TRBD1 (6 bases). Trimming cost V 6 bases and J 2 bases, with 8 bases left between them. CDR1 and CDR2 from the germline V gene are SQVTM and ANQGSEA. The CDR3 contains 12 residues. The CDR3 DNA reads TGCAGCGTCGGGACAACTGGAAACACCATATATTCT. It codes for CSVGTTGNTIYS.

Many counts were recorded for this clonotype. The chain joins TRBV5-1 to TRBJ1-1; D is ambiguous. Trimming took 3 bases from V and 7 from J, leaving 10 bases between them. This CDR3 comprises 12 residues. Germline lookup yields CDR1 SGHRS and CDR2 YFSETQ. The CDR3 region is CASSSGLDEAFF. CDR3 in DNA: TGCGCCAGCAGCTCGGGTCTTGATGAAGCTTTCTTT.

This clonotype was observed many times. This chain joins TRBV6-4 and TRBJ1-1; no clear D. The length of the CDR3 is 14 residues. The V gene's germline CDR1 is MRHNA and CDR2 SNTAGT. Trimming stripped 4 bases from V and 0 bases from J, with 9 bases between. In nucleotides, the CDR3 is TGTGCCAGCAGTGCTTCGGGGATGAACACTGAAGCTTTCTTT. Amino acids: CASSASGMNTEAFF.

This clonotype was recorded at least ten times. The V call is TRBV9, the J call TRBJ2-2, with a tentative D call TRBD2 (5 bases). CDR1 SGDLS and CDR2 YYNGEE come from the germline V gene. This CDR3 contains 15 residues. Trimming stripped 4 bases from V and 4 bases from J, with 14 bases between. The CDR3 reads CASSTNMRATGELFF. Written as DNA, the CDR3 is TGTGCCAGCAGCACCAACATGCGGGCCACCGGGGAGCTGTTTTTT.

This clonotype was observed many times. CDR3 amino acids: CAISESARSGETQYF. CDR3 DNA: TGTGCCATCAGTGAGTCCGCCAGAAGCGGAGAGACCCAGTACTTC. This chain links TRBV10-3 with TRBJ2-5, with D perhaps matching TRBD2 (5 bases). Trimming removed 0 bases from V and 4 bases from J, with 12 bases in between. The germline V gene encodes CDR1 ENHRY and CDR2 SYGVKD. CDR3 length: 15 residues.

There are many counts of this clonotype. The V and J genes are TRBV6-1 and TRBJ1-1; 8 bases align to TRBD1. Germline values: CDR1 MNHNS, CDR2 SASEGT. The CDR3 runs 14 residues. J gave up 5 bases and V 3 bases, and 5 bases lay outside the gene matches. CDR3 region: CASSDQGATTEAFF. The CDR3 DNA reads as TGTGCCAGCAGTGATCAGGGGGCGACGACTGAAGCTTTCTTT.

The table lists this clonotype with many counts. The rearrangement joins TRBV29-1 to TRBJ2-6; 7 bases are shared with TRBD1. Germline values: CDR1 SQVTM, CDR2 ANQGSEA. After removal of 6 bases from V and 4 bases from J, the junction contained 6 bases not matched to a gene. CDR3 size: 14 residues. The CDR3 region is CSVGRGLGANVLTF. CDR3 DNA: TGCAGCGTCGGAAGGGGGCTGGGGGCCAACGTCCTGACTTTC.

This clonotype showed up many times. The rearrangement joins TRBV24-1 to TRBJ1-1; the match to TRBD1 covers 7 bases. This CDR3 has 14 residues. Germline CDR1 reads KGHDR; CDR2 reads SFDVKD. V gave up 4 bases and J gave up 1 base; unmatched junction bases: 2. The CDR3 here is CATSDQGENTEAFF. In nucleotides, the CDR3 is TGTGCCACCAGTGACCAGGGGGAGAACACTGAAGCTTTCTTT.

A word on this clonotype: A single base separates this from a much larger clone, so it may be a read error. CDR3 nucleotides: TGCAGTGCTCTCATTATGAGCTGCTACAATGAGCAGTTCTTC. It yields the protein CSALIMSCYNEQFF. The chain combines TRBV20-1 with TRBJ2-1; D unresolved. Trimming removed 5 bases at V and 3 bases at J, with 14 bases between. Germline CDR1 reads DFQATT; CDR2 reads SNEGSKA (reference sequence). This CDR3 is 14 amino acids long.

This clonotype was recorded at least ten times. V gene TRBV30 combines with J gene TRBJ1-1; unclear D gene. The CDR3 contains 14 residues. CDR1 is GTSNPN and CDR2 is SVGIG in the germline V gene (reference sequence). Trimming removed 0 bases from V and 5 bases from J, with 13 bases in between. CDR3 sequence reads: CAWSVAGPGTEAFF. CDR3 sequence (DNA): TGTGCCTGGAGTGTAGCAGGCCCTGGTACTGAAGCTTTCTTT.

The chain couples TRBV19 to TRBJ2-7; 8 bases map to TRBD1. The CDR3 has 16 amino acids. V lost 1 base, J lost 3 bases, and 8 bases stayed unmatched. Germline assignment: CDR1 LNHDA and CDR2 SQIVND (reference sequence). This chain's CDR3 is CASSIGWTGKDYEQYF. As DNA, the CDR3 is TGTGCCAGTAGTATAGGATGGACAGGGAAGGACTACGAGCAGTACTTC.

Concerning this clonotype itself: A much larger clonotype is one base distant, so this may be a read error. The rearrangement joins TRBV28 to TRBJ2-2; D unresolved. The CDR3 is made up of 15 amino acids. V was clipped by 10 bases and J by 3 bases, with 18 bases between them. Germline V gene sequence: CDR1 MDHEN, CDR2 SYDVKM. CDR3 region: CATHRISEDTGELFF. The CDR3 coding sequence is TGTGCCACCCACCGAATCAGCGAGGACACCGGGGAGCTGTTTTTT. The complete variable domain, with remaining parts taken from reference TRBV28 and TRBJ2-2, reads DVKVTQSSRYLVKRTGEKVFLECVQDMDHENMFWYRQDPGLGLRLIYFSYDVKMKEKGDIPEGYSVSREKKERFSLILESASTNQTSMYLCATHRISEDTGELFFGEGSRLTVL.

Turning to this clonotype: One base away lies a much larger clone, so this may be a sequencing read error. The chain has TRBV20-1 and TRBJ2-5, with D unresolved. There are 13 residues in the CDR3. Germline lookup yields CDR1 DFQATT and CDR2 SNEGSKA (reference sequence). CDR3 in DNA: TGCAGTGCCCAGACCGGGCCCCAAGGGACCCAGTACTTC. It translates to CSAQTGPQGTQYF.

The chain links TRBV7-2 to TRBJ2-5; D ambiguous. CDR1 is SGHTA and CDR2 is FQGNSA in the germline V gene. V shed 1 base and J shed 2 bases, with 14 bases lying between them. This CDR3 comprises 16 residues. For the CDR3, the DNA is TGTGCCAGCAGCTTAGTCGGTCCAGGACCACAAGAGACCCAGTACTTC. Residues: CASSLVGPGPQETQYF.

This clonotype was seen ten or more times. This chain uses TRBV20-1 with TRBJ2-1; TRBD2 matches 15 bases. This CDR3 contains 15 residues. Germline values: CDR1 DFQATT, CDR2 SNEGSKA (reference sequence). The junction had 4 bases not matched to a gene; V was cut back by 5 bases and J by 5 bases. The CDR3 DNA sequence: TGCAGTGCTTCCAGGACTAGCGGGAGGGACAATGAGCAGTTCTTC. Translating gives CSASRTSGRDNEQFF.

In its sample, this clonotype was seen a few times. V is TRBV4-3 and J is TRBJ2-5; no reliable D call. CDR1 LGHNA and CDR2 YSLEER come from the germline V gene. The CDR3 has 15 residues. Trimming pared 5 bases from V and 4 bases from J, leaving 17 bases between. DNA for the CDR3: TGCGCCAGCAGCTTGGTGTCGGGTCCGCGAGAGACCCAGTACTTC. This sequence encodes CASSLVSGPRETQYF.

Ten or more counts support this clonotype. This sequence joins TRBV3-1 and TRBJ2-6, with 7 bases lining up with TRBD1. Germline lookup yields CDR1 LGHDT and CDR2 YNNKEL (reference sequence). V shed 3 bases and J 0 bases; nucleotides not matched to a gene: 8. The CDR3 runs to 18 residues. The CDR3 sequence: CASSQFQGVISGANVLTF. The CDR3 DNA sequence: TGTGCCAGCAGCCAGTTTCAGGGGGTGATCTCTGGGGCCAACGTCCTGACTTTC.

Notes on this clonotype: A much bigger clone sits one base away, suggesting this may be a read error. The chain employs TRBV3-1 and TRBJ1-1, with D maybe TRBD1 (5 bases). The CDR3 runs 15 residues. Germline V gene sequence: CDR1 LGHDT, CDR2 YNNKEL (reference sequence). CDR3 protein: CASNQGFGGSTEDFF. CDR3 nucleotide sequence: TGTGCCAGCAACCAAGGGTTTGGGGGGAGCACTGAAGATTTCTTT.

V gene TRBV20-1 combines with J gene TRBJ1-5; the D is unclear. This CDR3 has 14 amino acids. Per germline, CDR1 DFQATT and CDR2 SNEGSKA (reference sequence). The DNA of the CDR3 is TGCTCAATCCTCGGGCAGTTTGACGGTCAGCCCCAGCATTTT. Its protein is CSILGQFDGQPQHF.

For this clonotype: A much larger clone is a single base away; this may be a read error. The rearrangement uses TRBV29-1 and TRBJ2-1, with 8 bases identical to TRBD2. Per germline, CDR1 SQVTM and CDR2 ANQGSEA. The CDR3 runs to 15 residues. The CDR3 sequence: CGVEREGLAYNEQFF. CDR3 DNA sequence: TGCGGCGTTGAAAGAGAAGGACTAGCTTACAATGAGCAGTTCTTC.

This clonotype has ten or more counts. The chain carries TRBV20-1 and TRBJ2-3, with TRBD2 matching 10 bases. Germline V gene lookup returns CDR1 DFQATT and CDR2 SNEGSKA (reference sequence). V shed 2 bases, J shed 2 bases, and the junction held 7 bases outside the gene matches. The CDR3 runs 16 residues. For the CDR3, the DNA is TGCAGTGCTAGATCAATAGCGGGGGGCAACACAGATACGCAGTATTTT. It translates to CSARSIAGGNTDTQYF.

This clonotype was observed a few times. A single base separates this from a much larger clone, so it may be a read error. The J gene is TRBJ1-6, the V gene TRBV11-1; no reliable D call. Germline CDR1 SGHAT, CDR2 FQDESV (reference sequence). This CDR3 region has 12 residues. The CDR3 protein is CASSHHNSPLRF. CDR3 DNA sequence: TGTGCCAGCAGCCACCATAATTCACCCCTCCGCTTT.

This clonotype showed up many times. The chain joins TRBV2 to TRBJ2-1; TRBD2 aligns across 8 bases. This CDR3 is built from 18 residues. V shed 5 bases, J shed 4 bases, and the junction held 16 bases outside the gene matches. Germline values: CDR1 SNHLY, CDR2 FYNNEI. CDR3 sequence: CASSPNLFGGGRYNEQFF. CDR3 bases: TGTGCCAGCAGTCCGAATCTCTTTGGCGGGGGGAGGTACAATGAGCAGTTCTTC.

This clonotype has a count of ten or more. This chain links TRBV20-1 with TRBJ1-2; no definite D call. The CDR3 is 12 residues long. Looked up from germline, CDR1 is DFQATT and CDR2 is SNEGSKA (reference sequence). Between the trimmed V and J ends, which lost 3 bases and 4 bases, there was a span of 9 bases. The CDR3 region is CSASEDGYGYTF. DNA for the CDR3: TGCAGTGCTAGTGAAGACGGCTATGGCTACACCTTC.

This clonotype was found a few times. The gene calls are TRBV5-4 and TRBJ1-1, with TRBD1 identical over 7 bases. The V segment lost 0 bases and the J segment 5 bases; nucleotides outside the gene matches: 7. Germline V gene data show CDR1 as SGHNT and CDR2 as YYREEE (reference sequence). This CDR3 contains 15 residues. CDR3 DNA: TGTGCCAGCAGCTTGGCCCCGGCAGGGGGGACTGAAGCTTTCTTT. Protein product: CASSLAPAGGTEAFF.